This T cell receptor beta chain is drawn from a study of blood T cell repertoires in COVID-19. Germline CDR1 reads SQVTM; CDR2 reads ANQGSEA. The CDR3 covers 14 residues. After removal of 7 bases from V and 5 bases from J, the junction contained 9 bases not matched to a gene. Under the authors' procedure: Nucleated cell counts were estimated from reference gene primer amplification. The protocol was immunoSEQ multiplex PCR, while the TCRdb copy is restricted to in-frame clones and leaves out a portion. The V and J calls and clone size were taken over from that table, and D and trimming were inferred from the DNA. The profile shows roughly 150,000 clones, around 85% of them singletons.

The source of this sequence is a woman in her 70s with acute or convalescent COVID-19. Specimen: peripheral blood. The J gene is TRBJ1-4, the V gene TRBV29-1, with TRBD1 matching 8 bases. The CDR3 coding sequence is TGCAGCGCGACAGGGGATCAAACGAATGAAAAACTGTTTTTT. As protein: CSATGDQTNEKLFF.